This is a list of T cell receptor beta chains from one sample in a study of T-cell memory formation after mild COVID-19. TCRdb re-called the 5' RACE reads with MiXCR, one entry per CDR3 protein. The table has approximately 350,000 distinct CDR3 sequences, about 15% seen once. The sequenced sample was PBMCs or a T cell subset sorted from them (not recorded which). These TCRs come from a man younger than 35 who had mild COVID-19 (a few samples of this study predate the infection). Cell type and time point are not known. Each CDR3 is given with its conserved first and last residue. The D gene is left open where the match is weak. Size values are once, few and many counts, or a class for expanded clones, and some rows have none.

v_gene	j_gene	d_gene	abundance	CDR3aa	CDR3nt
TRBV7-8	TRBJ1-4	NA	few	CASSPRLTELFF	TGTGCCAGCAGCCCGCGGTTGACAGAACTGTTTTTT
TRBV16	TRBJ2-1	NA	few	CASSQKLDTRIYNEQFF	TGTGCCAGCAGCCAAAAACTCGACACCCGAATCTACAATGAGCAGTTCTTC
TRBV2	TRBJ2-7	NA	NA	CASSEVHEQYF	TGTGCCAGCAGTGAGGTCCACGAGCAGTACTTC
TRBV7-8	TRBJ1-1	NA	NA	CASSPRYNSKEAGAFF	TGTGCCAGCAGCCCCCGATATAACAGTAAAGAGGCTGGAGCTTTCTTT
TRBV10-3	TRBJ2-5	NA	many	CAISVAGAEETQYF	TGTGCCATCAGTGTCGCTGGGGCCGAGGAGACCCAGTACTTC
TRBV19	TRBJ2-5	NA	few	CASSDRGEEETQYF	TGTGCCAGTAGCGACCGGGGTGAGGAAGAGACCCAGTACTTC
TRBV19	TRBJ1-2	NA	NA	CATTTRGGRPANYGYTF	TGTGCCACCACGACCAGAGGGGGGCGCCCAGCTAACTATGGCTACACCTTC
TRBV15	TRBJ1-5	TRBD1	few	CATSIEVQRTGSQPQHF	TGTGCCACCAGCATTGAGGTACAAAGGACAGGGAGTCAGCCCCAGCATTTT
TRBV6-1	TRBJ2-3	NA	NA	CASSEEAGGTDTQYF	TGTGCCAGCAGTGAAGAGGCAGGGGGCACAGATACGCAGTATTTT
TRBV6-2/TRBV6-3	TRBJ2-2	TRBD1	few	CASRPGTGRTGELFF	TGTGCCAGCAGGCCCGGGACAGGTCGCACCGGGGAGCTGTTTTTT
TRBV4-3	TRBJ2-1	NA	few	CASSQDRGLTYNEQFF	TGCGCCAGCAGCCAAGATCGGGGGCTTACCTACAATGAGCAGTTCTTC
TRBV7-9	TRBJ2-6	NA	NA	CASSAYIGNSGANVLTF	TGTGCCAGCAGCGCCTACATAGGTAACTCTGGGGCCAACGTCCTGACTTTC
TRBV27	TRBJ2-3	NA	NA	CASSILGTDTQYF	TGTGCCAGCAGTATCCTAGGGACAGATACGCAGTATTTT
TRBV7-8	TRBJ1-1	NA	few	CASSPRLRGTEAFF	TGTGCCAGCAGCCCCCGATTGAGAGGGACTGAAGCTTTCTTT
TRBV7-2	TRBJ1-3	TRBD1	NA	CASSSPGGAGNTIYF	TGTGCCAGCAGCTCACCAGGGGGCGCTGGAAACACCATATATTTT
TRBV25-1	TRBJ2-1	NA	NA	CATGLADYEQFF	TGTGCCACGGGGCTAGCTGATTATGAGCAGTTCTTC
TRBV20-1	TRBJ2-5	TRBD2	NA	CSATASGGIKETQYF	TGCAGTGCTACCGCTAGCGGGGGAATAAAAGAGACCCAGTACTTC
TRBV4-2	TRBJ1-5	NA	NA	CASSQDRSNQPQHF	TGTGCCAGCAGCCAAGATAGGAGCAATCAGCCCCAGCATTTT
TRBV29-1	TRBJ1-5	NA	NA	CSARGACGPQHF	TGCAGCGCACGGGGGGCCTGCGGGCCCCAGCATTTT
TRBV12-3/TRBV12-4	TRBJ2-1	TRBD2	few	CASRPTSGGAYNEQFF	TGTGCCAGCAGACCGACTAGCGGGGGGGCCTACAATGAGCAGTTCTTC
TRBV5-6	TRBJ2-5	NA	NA	CASSSRLPAGTQYF	TGTGCCAGCAGCTCCAGACTTCCCGCGGGGACCCAGTACTTC
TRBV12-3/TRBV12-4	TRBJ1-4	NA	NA	CASSLSTNEKLFF	TGTGCCAGCAGTTTATCAACTAATGAAAAACTGTTTTTT
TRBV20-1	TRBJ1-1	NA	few	CSASGYDVAFF	TGCAGTGCTTCAGGGTATGACGTAGCTTTCTTT